A selection of T cell receptor beta chains follows, all from one sample in a study of blood T cells in healthy people across ages. Each CDR3 protein is one row after TCRdb ran MiXCR on the 5' RACE reads. Of about 1.6 million distinct CDR3 sequences listed, roughly a third are singletons. The sequenced sample was blood. These receptors were collected from a woman aged 25 to 39 in good health. Both conserved end residues are part of each CDR3. D genes are given only for firm matches. Rows give clone size only sometimes, using once, few, many, or a class for an expanded clone.

>few|16|NA|TRBJ1-1|TRBV20-1
TGCAGTGCTAGAGATCGCAATAGGGCGTTTCCCACTGAAGCTTTCTTT
CSARDRNRAFPTEAFF
>NA|16|TRBD1|TRBJ2-1|TRBV27
TGTGCCAGCAGCCGAATCCGGGACAGGGGGGTCAGCGAGCAGTTCTTC
CASSRIRDRGVSEQFF
>few|15|TRBD1|TRBJ2-7|TRBV7-6
TGTGCCAGCAGCTTTGGTGACAGGGCATCCTACGAGCAGTACTTC
CASSFGDRASYEQYF
>NA|14|TRBD2|TRBJ2-3|TRBV28
TGTGCCAGCACCCCGGGGGGGCATACAGATACGCAGTATTTT
CASTPGGHTDTQYF
>NA|15|TRBD2|TRBJ2-7|TRBV7-2
TGTGCCAGCAGCATTAGCGGGAGTGGCTCCTACGAGCAGTACTTC
CASSISGSGSYEQYF
>NA|11|NA|TRBJ1-1|TRBV5-5
TGTGCCAGCAATCCTGAGAAAGGAGCTTTCTTT
CASNPEKGAFF
>few|17|TRBD2|TRBJ2-1|TRBV20-1
TGCAGTGCTAGAGATAGGAGCGGGGGGGCGAGTGAGAATGAGCAGTTCTTC
CSARDRSGGASENEQFF
>few|15|TRBD2|TRBJ2-1|TRBV2
TGTGCCAGCCGGACTAGCGGGAGGACCCCCAATGAGCAGTTCTTC
CASRTSGRTPNEQFF
>many|16|NA|TRBJ2-1|TRBV15
TGTGCCACCAGCAGAGATCCGGGGATCTCCTACAATGAGCAGTTCTTC
CATSRDPGISYNEQFF
>many|12|TRBD1|TRBJ2-7|TRBV29-1
TGCAGCGTTCTGGGACAGGTGTACGAGCAGTACTTC
CSVLGQVYEQYF
>NA|17|NA|TRBJ1-4|TRBV5-1
TGCGCCAGCAGCCTTCGACCGGGGACGGGGGAAAATGAAAAACTGTTTTTT
CASSLRPGTGENEKLFF
>few|12|NA|TRBJ2-7|TRBV20-1
TGCAGTGCTAGTCACGGAACCTACGAGCAGTACTTC
CSASHGTYEQYF
>few|14|TRBD2|TRBJ2-3|TRBV20-1
TGCAGTGCTACTCGGCCGGGACTACCAGATACGCAGTATTTT
CSATRPGLPDTQYF
>NA|14|NA|TRBJ1-2|TRBV20-1
TGCAGTGCTAGTGGACCCGGGGCGTTTGATGGCTACACCTTC
CSASGPGAFDGYTF
>NA|15|TRBD2|TRBJ2-7|TRBV20-1
TGCAGTGCCCGGGCCAGGACTAGTCCCGAATACGAGCAGTACTTC
CSARARTSPEYEQYF
>few|13|TRBD2|TRBJ2-5|TRBV7-2
TGTGCTACGGCGGCTAGCGGGGGGGAGACCCAGTACTTC
CATAASGGETQYF
>few|14|TRBD2|TRBJ2-1|TRBV6-1
TGTGCCAGTGAGCGGGGGGGTTATATGAATGAGCAGTTCTTC
CASERGGYMNEQFF
>NA|16|NA|TRBJ2-7|TRBV30
TGTGCCTGGAGTCCCTATCTTGCGGGGAGCACCTACGAGCAGTACTTC
CAWSPYLAGSTYEQYF
>NA|15|TRBD1|TRBJ2-7|TRBV6-1
TGTGCCAGCAGTGAACGGACAGGAGGAGAATACGAGCAGTACTTC
CASSERTGGEYEQYF
>NA|14|NA|TRBJ2-1|TRBV5-1
TGCGCCAGCAGCCGAAAGACGGTCTGGTCGAATCAGTTCTTC
CASSRKTVWSNQFF
>NA|15|TRBD1|TRBJ2-3|TRBV12-3/TRBV12-4
TGTGCCAGCAGAGGGGACAGGGTGCCTCCAGATGCGCAGTATTTT
CASRGDRVPPDAQYF
>few|13|TRBD2|TRBJ2-7|TRBV7-8
TGTGTCAGCAGCTACCGGACTAGCTACGAGCAGTACTTC
CVSSYRTSYEQYF
>NA|15|NA|TRBJ2-7|TRBV13
TGTGCCAGCAGCTTATCCCGGGACAAATCCTACGAGCAGTACTTC
CASSLSRDKSYEQYF
>NA|17|NA|TRBJ2-1|TRBV6-1
TGTGCCAGCAGTCCCCCCGGGACATCGAACAGAGCAAATGAGCAGTTCTTC
CASSPPGTSNRANEQFF
>few|15|NA|TRBJ2-1|TRBV27
TGTGCCAGCAGTTTATCGATTCTTCCCTCCAATGAGCAGTTCTTC
CASSLSILPSNEQFF
>NA|17|TRBD1|TRBJ1-1|TRBV15
TGTGCCACCAGCGTCCGTACCCCGGGACAGGAGGGGACTGAAGCTTTCTTT
CATSVRTPGQEGTEAFF
>NA|13|NA|TRBJ1-1|TRBV16
TGTGCCAGCAGAATCAGATTTATGACTGAAGCTTTCTTT
CASRIRFMTEAFF
>few|15|NA|TRBJ2-5|TRBV5-6
TGTGCCAGCAGCTTGGCCGCAGGGATCCAAGAGACCCAGTACTTC
CASSLAAGIQETQYF
>NA|13|NA|TRBJ1-1|TRBV29-1
TGCAGCGTCCGGGGGACCAGTGGCACTGAAGCTTTCTTT
CSVRGTSGTEAFF
>NA|12|NA|TRBJ2-3|TRBV20-1
TGCAGGTCTAGAGCCGGGAAGGTTACGCAGTATTTT
CRSRAGKVTQYF
>few|12|NA|TRBJ2-7|TRBV20-1
TGCAGTGCTAGTGGAGGGATCGGCGAGCAGTACTTC
CSASGGIGEQYF
>NA|14|NA|TRBJ2-3|TRBV2
TGTGCCAGCAGTGGTTTAGTTGGCATATGGACGCAGTATTTT
CASSGLVGIWTQYF
>many|17|TRBD2|TRBJ2-5|TRBV20-1
TGCAGTGCTACGAGAACTAGCGGGAATACGTACCAAGAGACCCAGTACTTC
CSATRTSGNTYQETQYF
>few|14|NA|TRBJ1-1|TRBV11-2
TGTGCCAGCAGCTTAGCTTTCATGAACACTGAAGCTTTCTTT
CASSLAFMNTEAFF
>few|13|NA|TRBJ2-1|TRBV6-5
TGTGCCAGCAGTTACAAGCCCTACAATGAGCAGTTCTTC
CASSYKPYNEQFF
>few|15|NA|TRBJ1-1|TRBV20-1
TGCAGTGCCCCCTTAGAGGGGTTTGGGTCCACTGAAGCTTTCTTT
CSAPLEGFGSTEAFF
>NA|15|NA|TRBJ2-3|TRBV6-6
TGTGCCAGCAGTTATCTCGGGGCCGAGGGAGATACGCAGTATTTT
CASSYLGAEGDTQYF
>few|18|TRBD2|TRBJ2-3|TRBV7-2
TGTGCCAGCAGCTTAGTCTCGCTAGCGGGAGGATTCACAGATACGCAGTATTTT
CASSLVSLAGGFTDTQYF
>NA|15|TRBD1|TRBJ2-2|TRBV6-1
TGTGCCAGCAGTGACATTTGGACAGGGAACGGGGAGCTGTTTTTT
CASSDIWTGNGELFF
>once|15|NA|TRBJ2-3|TRBV29-1
TGCAGCGCTGCCGGGACGGGCAATGAGTTGGATACGCAGTATTTT
CSAAGTGNELDTQYF
>NA|14|TRBD1|TRBJ1-5|TRBV6-4
TGTGCCAGCAACAAGGACAGGGGCTTGGCCCCCCAGCATTTT
CASNKDRGLAPQHF
>few|13|NA|TRBJ2-1|TRBV7-2
TGTGCCAGCAGCTTATACGGGAGTACTGAGCAGTTCTTC
CASSLYGSTEQFF
>NA|18|NA|TRBJ2-1|TRBV6-1
TGTGCCAGCAGTGAATCAAAATTGGGTCGGGGGCTTTTCGATGAGCAGTTCTTC
CASSESKLGRGLFDEQFF
>many|14|NA|TRBJ2-5|TRBV5-6
TGTGCCAGCAGCCGTCCGGGTCTACAAGAGACCCAGTACTTC
CASSRPGLQETQYF
>many|13|NA|TRBJ2-5|TRBV9
TGTGCCAGCAGCGTTTCTGGGAGAGAGACCCAGTACTTC
CASSVSGRETQYF
>NA|14|NA|TRBJ1-1|TRBV5-1
TGCGCCAGCAGCTTGTTCGGGGAAAACACTGAAGCTTTCTTT
CASSLFGENTEAFF